Detailed here is one TCR beta chain. Its antigen remains unknown. CDR3 length: 16 amino acids. The ends were cut back, 0 bases at V and 3 bases at J, with 15 bases in the middle. The germline V gene has CDR1 SGDLS and CDR2 YYNGEE. These data come from a study of cytomegalovirus exposure and HLA in healthy donors. Study details: The 95 to 150 validation repertoires were produced on the same platform as the roughly 700 repertoires of the first cohort. This was reported in a later analysis. Study-level points and caveats: For most TCR sequences rarity was the rule, although some public TCRs occurred in many donors. A few of the chains that were CMV-associated were confirmed in vitro to be specific for CMV antigens.

Assay used: immunoSEQ multiplex PCR; TCRdb lists only in-frame clones, some missing. The sample carries around 300,000 clones, 87% recorded once. Input material: PBMCs. This chain connects TRBV9 to TRBJ1-1, with a possible D match to TRBD1 (6 bases). The clonotype originates from a woman in her twenties or thirties in good health and CMV-seropositive. DNA for the CDR3: TGTGCCAGCAGCGTAGGACAGGCCCATTGGGACACTGAAGCTTTCTTT. Translating gives CASSVGQAHWDTEAFF.